A selection of T cell receptor beta chains follows, all from one sample in a study of blood T cell repertoires in COVID-19. Clones were read by immunoSEQ multiplex PCR, and TCRdb kept only the in-frame ones, dropping some. The table has about 58,000 clones, roughly 90% seen once. The sample comprised peripheral blood. These receptors all stem from a woman in her sixties or seventies with active COVID-19. Both conserved end residues are part of each CDR3. A D gene is named only where the DNA matches it firmly. Clone sizes are given selectively: once, few, many, or a class where the clone is expanded.

v_gene	j_gene	d_gene	abundance	CDR3aa	CDR3nt
TRBV18	TRBJ1-5	TRBD1	-	CASSDDRAYSNQPQHF	TGTGCCAGCTCAGACGACAGGGCTTATAGCAATCAGCCCCAGCATTTT
TRBV7-8	TRBJ2-7	-	-	CASSLQVHEQYF	TGTGCCAGCAGCCTACAGGTCCACGAGCAGTACTTC
TRBV19	TRBJ2-1	TRBD1	-	CASINWGQGRGGEQFF	TGTGCCAGTATCAACTGGGGACAGGGGCGGGGTGGTGAGCAGTTCTTC
TRBV7-2	TRBJ2-7	TRBD2	-	CASSQIAGGFYEQYF	TGTGCCAGCAGCCAGATAGCGGGGGGGTTCTACGAGCAGTACTTC
TRBV30	TRBJ2-7	-	-	CAWSVRGTVRGYEQYF	TGTGCCTGGAGTGTACGGGGTACGGTACGCGGCTACGAGCAGTACTTC
TRBV11-2	TRBJ2-7	-	-	CASSLGAVGDYEQYF	TGTGCCAGCAGCTTAGGGGCAGTCGGGGACTACGAGCAGTACTTC
TRBV6-5	TRBJ1-1	-	-	CASGRVIDTEAFF	TGTGCCAGCGGGAGGGTGATTGACACTGAAGCTTTCTTT
TRBV7-8	TRBJ2-7	-	-	CATKEPPGLEQYF	TGTGCCACCAAGGAACCCCCGGGTCTCGAGCAGTACTTC
TRBV7-9	TRBJ2-7	-	-	CASSRTRYEQYF	TGTGCCAGCAGCCGGACACGGTACGAGCAGTACTTC
TRBV11-3	TRBJ1-1	-	-	CASSTDRGTEAFF	TGTGCCAGCAGCACAGACCGGGGGACTGAAGCTTTCTTT
TRBV4-1	TRBJ1-6	-	-	CASSQDRVVEGSWGGNSPLHF	TGCGCCAGCAGCCAAGATCGCGTAGTCGAAGGGTCCTGGGGGGGAAATTCACCCCTCCACTTT
TRBV4-2	TRBJ1-6	-	-	CASSQDWGAENSPLHF	TGTGCCAGCAGCCAAGATTGGGGAGCAGAAAATTCACCCCTCCACTTT
TRBV5-1	TRBJ1-4	-	-	CASSRTVLEKLFF	TGCGCCAGCAGTCGGACAGTCCTGGAAAAACTGTTTTTT
TRBV11-2	TRBJ1-4	-	-	CASSLLEGGEKLFF	TGTGCCAGCAGCCTCCTCGAAGGAGGGGAAAAACTGTTTTTT
TRBV24-1	TRBJ1-5	-	-	CATSDSGQPNQPQHF	TGTGCCACCAGTGATTCGGGACAACCCAATCAGCCCCAGCATTTT
TRBV19	TRBJ1-2	TRBD1	-	CASSPGTGSYGYTF	TGTGCCAGTAGTCCCGGGACAGGATCTTATGGCTACACCTTC
TRBV7-9	TRBJ1-2	TRBD1	few	CASSLGQGANYGYTF	TGTGCCAGCAGCTTAGGGCAGGGGGCCAACTATGGCTACACCTTC
TRBV11-3	TRBJ1-1	TRBD1	once	CASSLRVGQGNTEAFF	TGTGCCAGCAGCTTACGCGTAGGACAGGGGAACACTGAAGCTTTCTTT
TRBV27	TRBJ2-2	-	-	CASSSLAGFLLQAGELFF	TGTGCCAGCAGTTCCCTCGCGGGGTTTCTTTTACAGGCCGGGGAGCTGTTTTTT
TRBV5-1	TRBJ2-1	TRBD2	few	CASSSLSGGDNNEQFF	TGCGCCAGCAGCTCGCTGAGCGGGGGGGATAACAATGAGCAGTTCTTC
TRBV10-1	TRBJ1-6	-	-	CASSVQRVNSPLHF	TGCGCCAGCAGTGTCCAGAGGGTAAATTCACCCCTCCACTTT
TRBV12-3/TRBV12-4	TRBJ2-2	-	-	CASSFFSTGELFF	TGTGCCAGCAGTTTCTTTTCCACCGGGGAGCTGTTTTTT
TRBV9	TRBJ1-3	-	-	CASNPRGGDTIYF	TGTGCCAGCAACCCTAGGGGCGGAGACACCATATATTTT
TRBV2	TRBJ2-1	-	-	CASSDRLQGEQFF	TGTGCCAGCAGTGACAGACTACAGGGTGAGCAGTTCTTC
TRBV6-6	TRBJ1-5	TRBD1	-	CASNTGTGGGQPQHF	TGTGCCAGCAACACCGGGACAGGGGGCGGACAGCCCCAGCATTTT
TRBV27	TRBJ2-7	-	-	CASSPTGSYEQYF	TGTGCCAGCAGTCCCACCGGCTCCTACGAGCAGTACTTC
TRBV7-2	TRBJ2-1	TRBD1	-	CASSLVKGQGFEQFF	TGTGCCAGCAGCTTAGTCAAGGGACAGGGATTCGAGCAGTTCTTC
TRBV4-2	TRBJ2-2	TRBD2	-	CASSQESGGASGELFF	TGTGCCAGCAGCCAAGAGAGCGGGGGGGCCTCCGGGGAGCTGTTTTTT
TRBV6-5	TRBJ1-5	TRBD1	once	CASSEGDSSNQPQHF	TGTGCCAGCAGCGAGGGGGACAGTAGCAATCAGCCCCAGCATTTT
TRBV4-1	TRBJ1-1	TRBD1	-	CASSLYRGEETEAFF	TGCGCCAGCAGCCTCTACAGGGGAGAAGAGACTGAAGCTTTCTTT
TRBV9	TRBJ1-4	-	-	CASSVEEGTNEKLFF	TGTGCCAGCAGCGTAGAGGAGGGGACTAATGAAAAACTGTTTTTT
TRBV18	TRBJ2-7	TRBD1	few	CASSGTGGGPYEQYF	TGTGCCAGCTCAGGCACAGGGGGCGGCCCCTACGAGCAGTACTTC